This T cell receptor beta chain comes out of a study of blood T cell repertoires in COVID-19. Looking at the study overall: Nucleic acid was either cDNA or gDNA, and it came from T cells, B-cell-depleted T cells, or PBMCs.

Exposed participants encountered a COVID-19 case during the 2 weeks preceding study entry. The CDR3 length is 18 residues. J gave up 5 bases and V 2 bases, and 12 bases lay outside the gene matches. Germline V gives CDR1 SGHRS, CDR2 YFSETQ. Sequencing was performed with immunoSEQ multiplex PCR; in TCRdb, only in-frame clones are kept and a portion is missing. The sample has roughly 140,000 clones; approximately 84% are singletons. Specimen: PBMCs or T cells enriched from blood (not recorded which). This TCR was sampled from a woman between 18 and 29 years old who had been exposed to COVID-19. The chain recombines TRBV5-1 with TRBJ1-6, with 8 positions matching TRBD1. CDR3 protein: CASSLGTGSPPNNSPLHF. The CDR3 DNA reads TGCGCCAGCAGCTTAGGGACAGGAAGTCCCCCGAATAATTCACCCCTCCACTTT.